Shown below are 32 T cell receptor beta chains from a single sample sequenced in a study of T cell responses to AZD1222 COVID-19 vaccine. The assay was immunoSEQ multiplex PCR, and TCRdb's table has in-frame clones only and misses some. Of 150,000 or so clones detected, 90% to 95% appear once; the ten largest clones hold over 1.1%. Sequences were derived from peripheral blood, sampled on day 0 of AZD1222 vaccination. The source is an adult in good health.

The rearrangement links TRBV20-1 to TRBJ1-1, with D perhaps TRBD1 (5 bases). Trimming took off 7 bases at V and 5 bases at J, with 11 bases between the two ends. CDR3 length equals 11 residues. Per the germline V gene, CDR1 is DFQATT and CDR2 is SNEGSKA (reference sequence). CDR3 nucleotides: TGCAGTGTTCAGGGACCAACTGAAGCTTTCTTT. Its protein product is CSVQGPTEAFF.

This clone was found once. This CDR3 reads CASSKYSDTGELFF. The DNA of the CDR3 is TGTGCCAGCAGTAAATACTCGGACACCGGGGAGCTGTTTTTT. The chain is built from TRBV6-5 and TRBJ2-2; D unresolved. Trimming took 5 bases from V and 3 from J, leaving 10 bases between them. CDR1 and CDR2 from the germline V gene are MNHEY and SVGAGI. There are 14 residues in the CDR3.

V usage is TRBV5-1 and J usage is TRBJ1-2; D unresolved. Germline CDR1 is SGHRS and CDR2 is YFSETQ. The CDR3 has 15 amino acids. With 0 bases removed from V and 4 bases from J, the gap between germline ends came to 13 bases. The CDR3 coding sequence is TGCGCCAGCAGCTTGGCGGGTATGGTGGGCTATGGCTACACCTTC. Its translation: CASSLAGMVGYGYTF.

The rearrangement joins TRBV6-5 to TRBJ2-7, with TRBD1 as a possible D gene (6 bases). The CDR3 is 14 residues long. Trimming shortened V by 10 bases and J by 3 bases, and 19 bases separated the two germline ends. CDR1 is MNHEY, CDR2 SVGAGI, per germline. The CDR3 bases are TGTGCCACAGGGGCAGCCCCTGAAAGCTACGAGCAGTACTTC. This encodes CATGAAPESYEQYF.

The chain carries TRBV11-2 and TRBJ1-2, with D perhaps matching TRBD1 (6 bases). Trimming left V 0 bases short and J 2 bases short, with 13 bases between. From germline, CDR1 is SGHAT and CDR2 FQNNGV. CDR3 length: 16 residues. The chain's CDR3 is CASSLDNPGANYGYTF. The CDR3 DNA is TGTGCCAGCAGCTTAGATAATCCGGGGGCGAACTATGGCTACACCTTC. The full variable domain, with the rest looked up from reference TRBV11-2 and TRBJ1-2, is EAGVAQSPRYKIIEKRQSVAFWCNPISGHATLYWYQQILGQGPKLLIQFQNNGVVDDSQLPKDRFSAERLKGVDSTLKIQPAKLEDSAVYLCASSLDNPGANYGYTFGSGTRLTVV.

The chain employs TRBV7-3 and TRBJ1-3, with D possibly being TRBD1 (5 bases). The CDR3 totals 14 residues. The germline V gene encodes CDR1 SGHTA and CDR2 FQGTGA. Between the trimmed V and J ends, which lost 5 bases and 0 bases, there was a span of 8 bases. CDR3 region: CASSSRVSGNTIYF. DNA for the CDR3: TGTGCCAGCAGCAGCAGGGTCTCTGGAAACACCATATATTTT. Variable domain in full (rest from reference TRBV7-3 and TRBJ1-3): GAGVSQTPSNKVTEKGKYVELRCDPISGHTALYWYRQSLGQGPEFLIYFQGTGAADDSGLPNDRFFAVRPEGSVSTLKIQRTERGDSAVYLCASSSRVSGNTIYFGEGSWLTVV.

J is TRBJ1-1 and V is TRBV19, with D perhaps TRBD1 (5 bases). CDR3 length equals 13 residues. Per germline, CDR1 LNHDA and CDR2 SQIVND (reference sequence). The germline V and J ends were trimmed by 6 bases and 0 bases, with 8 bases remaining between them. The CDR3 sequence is CASRRGMNTEAFF. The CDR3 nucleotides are TGTGCCAGTAGGCGGGGGATGAACACTGAAGCTTTCTTT.

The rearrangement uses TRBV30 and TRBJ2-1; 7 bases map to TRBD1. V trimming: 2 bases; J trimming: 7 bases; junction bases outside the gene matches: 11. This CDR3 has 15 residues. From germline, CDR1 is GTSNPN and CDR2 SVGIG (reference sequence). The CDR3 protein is CAWSKGQLMLNEQFF. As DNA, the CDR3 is TGTGCCTGGAGTAAGGGACAGCTCATGTTGAATGAGCAGTTCTTC.

Written as DNA, the CDR3 is TGTGCCAGCAGCTTACCAGGGTATGAGCAGTTCTTC. It translates to CASSLPGYEQFF. V is TRBV7-6 and J is TRBJ2-1; D is possibly TRBD1 (5 bases). Germline-derived CDR1 and CDR2 are SGHVS and FNYEAQ. This CDR3 spans 12 amino acids. Trimming pared 2 bases from V and 8 bases from J, leaving 7 bases between.

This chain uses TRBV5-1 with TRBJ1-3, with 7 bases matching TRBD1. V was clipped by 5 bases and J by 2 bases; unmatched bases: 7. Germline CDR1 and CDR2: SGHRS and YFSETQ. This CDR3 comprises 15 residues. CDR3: CASRFRGYPGNTIYF. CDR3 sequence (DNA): TGCGCCAGCAGATTCAGGGGGTATCCTGGAAACACCATATATTTT.

CDR3 bases: TGTGCCAGCATTCAGCGGGAGAGTACCGGGGAGCTGTTTTTT. Amino acids: CASIQRESTGELFF. V and J are TRBV6-5 and TRBJ2-2; 8 nucleotides align to TRBD2. Per germline, CDR1 MNHEY and CDR2 SVGAGI. Trimming at V came to 7 bases and at J to 5 bases, leaving 6 bases not matched to a gene. This CDR3 is 14 amino acids long.

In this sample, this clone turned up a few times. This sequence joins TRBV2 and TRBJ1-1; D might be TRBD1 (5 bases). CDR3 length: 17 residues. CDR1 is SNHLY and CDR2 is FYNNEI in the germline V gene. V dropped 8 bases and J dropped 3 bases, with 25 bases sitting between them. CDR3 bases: TGTGCCAGCGGAGGGGACCCTAACAAGGGGAAACACACTGAAGCTTTCTTT. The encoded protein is CASGGDPNKGKHTEAFF.

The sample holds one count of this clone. The CDR3: CASSLVPEGTEAFF. In nucleotides, the CDR3 is TGTGCCAGCAGCTTAGTTCCGGAAGGCACTGAAGCTTTCTTT. The chain is built from TRBV7-2 and TRBJ1-1, with D uncertain. Between the trimmed V and J ends, which lost 1 base and 4 bases, there was a span of 10 bases. The CDR3 spans 14 residues. From germline, CDR1 is SGHTA and CDR2 FQGNSA.

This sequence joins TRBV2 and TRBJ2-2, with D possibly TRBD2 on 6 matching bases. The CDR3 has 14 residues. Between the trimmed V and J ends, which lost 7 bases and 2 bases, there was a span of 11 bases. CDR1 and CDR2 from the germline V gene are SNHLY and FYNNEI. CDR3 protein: CASKTGVNTGELFF. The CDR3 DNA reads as TGTGCCAGCAAAACGGGGGTCAACACCGGGGAGCTGTTTTTT.

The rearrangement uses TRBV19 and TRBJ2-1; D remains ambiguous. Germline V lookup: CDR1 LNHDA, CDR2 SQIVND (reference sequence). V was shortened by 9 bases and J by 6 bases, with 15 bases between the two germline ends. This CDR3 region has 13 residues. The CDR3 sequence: CASPGSVFNEQFF. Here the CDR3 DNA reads TGTGCCAGCCCCGGGTCCGTATTCAATGAGCAGTTCTTC.

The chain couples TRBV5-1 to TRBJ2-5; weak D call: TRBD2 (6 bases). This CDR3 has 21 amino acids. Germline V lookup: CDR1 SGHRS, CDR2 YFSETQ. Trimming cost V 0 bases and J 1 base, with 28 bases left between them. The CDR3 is CASSLVGLGQGGKSGQETQYF. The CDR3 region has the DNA TGCGCCAGCAGCTTGGTCGGCTTGGGTCAGGGCGGGAAAAGTGGCCAAGAGACCCAGTACTTC. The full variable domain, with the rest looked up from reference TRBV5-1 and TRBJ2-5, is KAGVTQTPRYLIKTRGQQVTLSCSPISGHRSVSWYQQTPGQGLQFLFEYFSETQRNKGNFPGRFSGRQFSNSRSEMNVSTLELGDSALYLCASSLVGLGQGGKSGQETQYFGPGTRLLVL.

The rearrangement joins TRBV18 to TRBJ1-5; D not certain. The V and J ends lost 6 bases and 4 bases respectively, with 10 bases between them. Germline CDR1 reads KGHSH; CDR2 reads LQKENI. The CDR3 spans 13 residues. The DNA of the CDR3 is TGTGCCAGCTCGCTCGATTCGAATCAGCCCCAGCATTTT. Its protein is CASSLDSNQPQHF.

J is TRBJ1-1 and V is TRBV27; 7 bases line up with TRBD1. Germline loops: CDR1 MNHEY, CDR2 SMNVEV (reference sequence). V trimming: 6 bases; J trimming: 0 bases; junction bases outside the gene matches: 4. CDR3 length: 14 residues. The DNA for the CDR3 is TGTGCCAGCAGGATGGGACAGATGAACACTGAAGCTTTCTTT. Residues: CASRMGQMNTEAFF.

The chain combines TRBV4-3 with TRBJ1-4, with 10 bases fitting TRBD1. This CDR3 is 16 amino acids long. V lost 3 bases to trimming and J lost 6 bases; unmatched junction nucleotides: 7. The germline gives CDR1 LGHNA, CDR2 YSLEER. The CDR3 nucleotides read TGCGCCAGCAGCCACCCCTTAGGGACAGGGGATGAAAAACTGTTTTTT. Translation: CASSHPLGTGDEKLFF.

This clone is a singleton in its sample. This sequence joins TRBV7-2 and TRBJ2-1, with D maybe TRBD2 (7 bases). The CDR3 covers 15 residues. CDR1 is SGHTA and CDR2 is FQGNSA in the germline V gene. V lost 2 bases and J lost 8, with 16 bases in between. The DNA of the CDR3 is TGTGCCAGCAGCTTATCCGGGGGGCGCATCGATGAGCAGTTCTTC. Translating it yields CASSLSGGRIDEQFF.

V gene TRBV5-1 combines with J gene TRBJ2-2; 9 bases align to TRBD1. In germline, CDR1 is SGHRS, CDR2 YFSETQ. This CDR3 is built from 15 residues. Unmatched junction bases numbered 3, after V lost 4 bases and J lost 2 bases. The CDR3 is CASSRDRANTGELFF. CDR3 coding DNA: TGCGCCAGCAGCAGGGACAGGGCTAACACCGGGGAGCTGTTTTTT.

In nucleotides, the CDR3 is TGTGCCAGCAGCTTGGACCCTACAACCGAAAAACTGTTTTTT. Translating it yields CASSLDPTTEKLFF. This chain connects TRBV5-6 to TRBJ1-4; no clear D. Germline V gene lookup returns CDR1 SGHDT and CDR2 YYEEEE. The ends were cut back, 0 bases at V and 8 bases at J, with 11 bases in the middle. The CDR3 totals 14 residues. The full variable domain, in which reference TRBV5-6 and TRBJ1-4 provide the parts outside the CDR3, is DAGVTQSPTHLIKTRGQQVTLRCSPKSGHDTVSWYQQALGQGPQFIFQYYEEEERQRGNFPDRFSGHQFPNYSSELNVNALLLGDSALYLCASSLDPTTEKLFFGSGTQLSVL.

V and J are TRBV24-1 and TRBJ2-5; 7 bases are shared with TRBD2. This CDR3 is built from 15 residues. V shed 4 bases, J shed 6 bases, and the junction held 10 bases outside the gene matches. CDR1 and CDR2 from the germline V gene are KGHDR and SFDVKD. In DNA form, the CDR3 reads TGTGCCACCAGTGACCCCGGACCTAGCGGACAGACCCAGTACTTC. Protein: CATSDPGPSGQTQYF.

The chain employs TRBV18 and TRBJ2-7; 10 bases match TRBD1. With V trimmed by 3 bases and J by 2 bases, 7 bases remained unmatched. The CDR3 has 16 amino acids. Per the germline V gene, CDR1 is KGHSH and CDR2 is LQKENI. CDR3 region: CASSPLGQGITYEQYF. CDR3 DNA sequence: TGTGCCAGCTCACCTTTGGGACAGGGGATTACCTACGAGCAGTACTTC.

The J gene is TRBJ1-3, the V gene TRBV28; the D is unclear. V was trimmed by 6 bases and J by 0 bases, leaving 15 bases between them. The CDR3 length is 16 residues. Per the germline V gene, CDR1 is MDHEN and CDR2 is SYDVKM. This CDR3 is CASRLSPPFSGNTIYF. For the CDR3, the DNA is TGTGCCAGCAGACTTTCCCCGCCGTTCTCTGGAAACACCATATATTTT.

The CDR3 here is CASSPTPTGGDGYTF. The CDR3 DNA reads as TGTGCCAGCAGCCCTACACCGACAGGGGGCGATGGCTACACCTTC. This rearrangement joins TRBV7-2 to TRBJ1-2, with 10 bases matching TRBD1. V lost 5 bases, J lost 6 bases, and 9 bases stayed unmatched. There are 15 residues in the CDR3. CDR1 and CDR2 from the germline V gene are SGHTA and FQGNSA.

Written as DNA, the CDR3 is TGTGCCAGCAGCGTAGGGCAGGGGGCTGGCGAGCAGTACTTC. Translated: CASSVGQGAGEQYF. This chain uses TRBV9 with TRBJ2-7; 8 bases align to TRBD1. The CDR3 spans 14 residues. Trimming at V came to 0 bases and at J to 6 bases, leaving 5 bases not matched to a gene. Germline-derived CDR1 and CDR2 are SGDLS and YYNGEE.

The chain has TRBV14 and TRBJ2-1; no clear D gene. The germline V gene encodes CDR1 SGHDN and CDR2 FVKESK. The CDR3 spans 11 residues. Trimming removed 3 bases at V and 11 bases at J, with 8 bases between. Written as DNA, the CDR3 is TGTGCCAGCAGCCATTTGGCTAAGCAGTTCTTC. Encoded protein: CASSHLAKQFF.

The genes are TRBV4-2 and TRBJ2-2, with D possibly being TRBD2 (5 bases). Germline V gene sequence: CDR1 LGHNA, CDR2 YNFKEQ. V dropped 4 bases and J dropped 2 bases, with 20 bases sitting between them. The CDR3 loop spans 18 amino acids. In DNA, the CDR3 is TGTGCCAGCAGCCCCGGACTGACTCTCTTACATAACACCGGGGAGCTGTTTTTT. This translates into CASSPGLTLLHNTGELFF.

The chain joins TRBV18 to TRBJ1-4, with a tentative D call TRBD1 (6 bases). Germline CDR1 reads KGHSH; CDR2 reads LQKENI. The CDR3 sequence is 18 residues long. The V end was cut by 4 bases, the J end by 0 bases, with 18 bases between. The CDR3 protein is CASSLNAQGLATNEKLFF. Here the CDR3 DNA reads TGTGCCAGCTCACTGAACGCACAGGGCCTAGCAACTAATGAAAAACTGTTTTTT.

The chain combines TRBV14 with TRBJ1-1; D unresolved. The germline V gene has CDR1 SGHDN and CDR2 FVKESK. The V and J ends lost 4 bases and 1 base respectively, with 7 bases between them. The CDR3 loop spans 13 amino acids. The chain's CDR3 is CASSLKWNTEAFF. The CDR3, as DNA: TGTGCCAGCAGCCTAAAATGGAACACTGAAGCTTTCTTT.

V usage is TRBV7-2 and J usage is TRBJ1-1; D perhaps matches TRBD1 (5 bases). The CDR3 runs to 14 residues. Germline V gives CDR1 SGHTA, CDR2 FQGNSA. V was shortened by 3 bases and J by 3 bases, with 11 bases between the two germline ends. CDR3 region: CASSFQGFDTEAFF. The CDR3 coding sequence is TGTGCCAGCAGCTTCCAGGGTTTCGACACTGAAGCTTTCTTT. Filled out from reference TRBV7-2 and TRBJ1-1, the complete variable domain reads GAGVSQSPSNKVTEKGKDVELRCDPISGHTALYWYRQSLGQGLEFLIYFQGNSAPDKSGLPSDRFSAERTGGSVSTLTIQRTQQEDSAVYLCASSFQGFDTEAFFGQGTRLTVV.